These T cell receptor beta chains were read from a single sample in a study of liver allograft versus peripheral blood T cells. MiXCR, run by TCRdb on the reads, gives a single entry per CDR3 protein. The sample includes roughly 9,000 distinct CDR3 sequences, over 15% of them seen just once. All receptors come from a human patient who had a liver transplant. A share of the T cells may be of graft donor origin. Each CDR3 is given with its conserved first and last residue. D genes are given only for firm matches. Rows give clone size only sometimes, using once, few, many, or a class for an expanded clone.

D	V	J	size	DNA	CDR3
NA	TRBV19	TRBJ1-5	medium-sized	TGTGCCACCAGTTCCGGCACAGACATTTATCAGCCCCAGCATTTT	CATSSGTDIYQPQHF
NA	TRBV25-1	TRBJ1-2	medium-sized	TGTGCCAGCAGTGAAGGGGTGAGAGGCTACACCTTC	CASSEGVRGYTF
NA	TRBV2	TRBJ1-6	NA	TGTGCCAGCAGTGAAGCCTACCGGCTAGTTTCACCCCTCCACTTT	CASSEAYRLVSPLHF
NA	TRBV12-5	TRBJ1-1	few	TGTGCTAGTGGAGAGGGACTTCTATCTAACACTGAAGCTTTCTTT	CASGEGLLSNTEAFF
NA	TRBV18	TRBJ1-1	medium-sized	TGTGCCAGCTCACCACAGGGAGGTGTCACTGAAGCTTTCTTT	CASSPQGGVTEAFF
NA	TRBV5-4	TRBJ2-3	NA	TGTGCCAGCAGCTTCGGCGGGGCAAGAGATACGCAGTATTTT	CASSFGGARDTQYF
NA	TRBV19	TRBJ1-2	many	TGTGCCAGTAGTATACAGGACCTCTATGGCTACACCTTC	CASSIQDLYGYTF
NA	TRBV6-6	TRBJ1-2	medium-sized	TGTGCCCATAGGGGGGACTATGGCTACACCTTC	CAHRGDYGYTF
NA	TRBV6-6	TRBJ1-2	medium-sized	TGTGCCAGCAGTTACGGTAGGAGCTATGGCTACACCTTC	CASSYGRSYGYTF
NA	TRBV12-3/TRBV12-4	TRBJ2-1	few	TGTGCCAGCAGTTCGTGGGGACGTCTACAATACAATGAGCAGTTCTTC	CASSSWGRLQYNEQFF
TRBD1	TRBV6-1	TRBJ2-7	medium-sized	TGTGCCAGCAGTGAAGGGGGGGGGACAGGGGGATACGAGCAGTACTTC	CASSEGGGTGGYEQYF
TRBD1	TRBV20-1	TRBJ1-4	few	TGCAGTGCCCCCCTCCGGACAGGGAATGAAAAACTGTTTTTT	CSAPLRTGNEKLFF
NA	TRBV18	TRBJ1-3	medium-sized	TGTGCCAGCTCACCCGACAGGACCTCTGGAAACACCATATATTTT	CASSPDRTSGNTIYF
TRBD2	TRBV6-5	TRBJ2-1	many	TGTGCCAGCCGGGAGGGTGACGGGGGGGCGTTATACAATGAGCAGTTCTTC	CASREGDGGALYNEQFF
TRBD1	TRBV19	TRBJ2-7	many	TGTGCCAGTAGTGACCGGGACAGAGCCTTCTACGAGCAGTACTTC	CASSDRDRAFYEQYF
TRBD2	TRBV7-9	TRBJ2-7	many	TGTGCCAGCAGCTTACTAGCGGGGGGAGAGCAGTACTTC	CASSLLAGGEQYF
TRBD1	TRBV5-5	TRBJ2-7	few	TGTGCCAGCAGCTGGACAGGGGTCCACGAGCAGTACTTC	CASSWTGVHEQYF
TRBD1	TRBV4-1	TRBJ1-4	NA	TGCGCCAGCAGCCAAGTAGGCTGGGACAGGAGGGGTGAAAAACTGTTTTTT	CASSQVGWDRRGEKLFF
NA	TRBV2	TRBJ1-4	NA	TGTGCCAGCAGTGAGGTCAGCTTTAACGAAAAACTGTTTTTT	CASSEVSFNEKLFF
NA	TRBV2	TRBJ1-5	few	TGTGCCAGCAGTTGGGACGGTCAGAATCAGCCCCAGCATTTT	CASSWDGQNQPQHF
NA	TRBV6-5	TRBJ2-7	many	TGTGCCAGCAGTTACTCGGAGAGGTCCTACGAGCAGTACTTC	CASSYSERSYEQYF
NA	TRBV2	TRBJ1-5	NA	TGTGCCAGCAGTTACGGACCCCCGACAAACCAGCCCCAGCATTTT	CASSYGPPTNQPQHF
NA	TRBV18	TRBJ1-1	medium-sized	TGTGCCAGCTCACCAAACCAACGTACGACTGAAGCTTTCTTT	CASSPNQRTTEAFF
NA	TRBV29-1	TRBJ1-1	medium-sized	TGCAGCGTTAGTTTAGGCAGCACCAACACTGAAGCTTTCTTT	CSVSLGSTNTEAFF
TRBD2	TRBV6-5	TRBJ2-7	many	TGTGCCACCTCAAGCGGGGCTCTCTACGAGCAGTACTTC	CATSSGALYEQYF
TRBD1	TRBV12-3/TRBV12-4	TRBJ1-5	many	TGTGCCAGCAGTCAGGGGGCTGAGCCCCAGCATTTT	CASSQGAEPQHF
NA	TRBV7-9	TRBJ1-5	few	TGTGCCAGCAGCTTAGATTCGACCGAGCCCCAGCATTTT	CASSLDSTEPQHF
TRBD1	TRBV18	TRBJ1-5	medium-sized	TGTGCCAGCTCTCCTAACAGGGGGCTAAATCAGCCCCAGCATTTT	CASSPNRGLNQPQHF
NA	TRBV29-1	TRBJ1-1	medium-sized	TGCAGCGGCCAAGGGGGATGGGGCATGAACACTGAAGCTTTCTTT	CSGQGGWGMNTEAFF
NA	TRBV20-1	TRBJ1-1	many	TGCAGTGCTAGTAGGGTCGCTGAAGCTTTCTTT	CSASRVAEAFF
NA	TRBV6-5	TRBJ1-1	few	TGTGCCAGCAGTTACTCAGGCGTGGCAGTCACTGAAGCTTTCTTT	CASSYSGVAVTEAFF
NA	TRBV5-4	TRBJ1-2	many	TGTGCCAGCAGCCAGGATCTAACAGGCTATGGCTACACCTTC	CASSQDLTGYGYTF
TRBD1	TRBV5-6	TRBJ1-2	many	TGTGCCAGCAGCTTGGGGACAGGACTAGCTAACTATGGCTACACCTTC	CASSLGTGLANYGYTF
NA	TRBV19	TRBJ1-6	medium-sized	TGTGCCAGCCGCCCCGCCGGTGGACCCCTCCACTTT	CASRPAGGPLHF
TRBD2	TRBV7-2	TRBJ2-2	medium-sized	TGTGCCAGCAGTAAACTAGCGGGGGGCGTCCACACCGGGGAGCTGTTTTTT	CASSKLAGGVHTGELFF
TRBD1	TRBV12-3/TRBV12-4	TRBJ1-4	medium-sized	TGTGCCAGCAGTCCCGGGACAGGCAATGAAAAACTGTTTTTT	CASSPGTGNEKLFF
NA	TRBV7-9	TRBJ1-2	medium-sized	TGTGCCATTACATTCAGGGATCCAACTTCATATGGCTACACCTTC	CAITFRDPTSYGYTF
NA	TRBV7-9	TRBJ1-1	NA	TGTGCCAGCAGCTATAGGGAGGGGACTGAAGCTTTCTTT	CASSYREGTEAFF
TRBD1	TRBV5-1	TRBJ1-2	NA	TGCGCCAGCAGCTTGCAGGGGGAGGGCTACACCTTC	CASSLQGEGYTF
NA	TRBV20-1	TRBJ1-3	medium-sized	TGCAGTGCTAGAGTCGGAAACACCATATATTTT	CSARVGNTIYF
TRBD1	TRBV5-6	TRBJ1-2	NA	TGTGCCAGCAGCTTCGGGGGGACAGCCTTCTATGGCTACACCTTC	CASSFGGTAFYGYTF
NA	TRBV20-1	TRBJ2-1	NA	TGCAGTGCTAGAGTTGCCCAACTAGCCTTATTGAGCAATGAGCAGTTCTTC	CSARVAQLALLSNEQFF
NA	TRBV19	TRBJ1-5	NA	TGTGCCAGTAGTATGCATAGTAGCAATCAGCCCCAGCATTTT	CASSMHSSNQPQHF
NA	TRBV6-1	TRBJ1-4	medium-sized	TGTGCCAGCATGAAGAAAAATGAAAAACTGTTTTTT	CASMKKNEKLFF